The clone carrying this TCR beta chain was found many times. The germline gives CDR1 DFQATT, CDR2 SNEGSKA (reference sequence). This CDR3 spans 14 amino acids. V dropped 3 bases and J dropped 0 bases, with 12 bases sitting between them. This sample stems from a study of human T cells and chemical hapten exposure. As originally analysed: Per sample, the median was around 100,000 TCRs, with values from about 22,000 to 700,000. Using its own MiXCR run on the RACE reads, TCRdb lists one record per CDR3 protein. What appears here as the V and J calls and clone size reflects TCRdb's work, not the paper's. The sample lists fewer than 500,000 distinct CDR3 sequences; roughly 4.8% were seen once. Time point: patch test 1, 2 weeks after DPC sensitization. Treatment described: therapeutic diphenylcyclopropenone sensitization with weekly scalp DPC. Alopecia patients deemed DPC-suitable, aged 18 to 70, excluding pregnancy.

The receptor comes from a woman aged 50 to 60 with alopecia areata. Some clones in this sample may be carry-over from other donors' samples. Here the sequenced sample was whole blood, taken in connection with sensitization to the hapten diphenylcyclopropenone (DPC). The chain carries TRBV20-1 and TRBJ2-7, with D unresolved. The CDR3 protein is CSARGDTSSYEQYF. Here the CDR3 DNA reads TGCAGTGCTAGGGGTGACACCTCCTCCTACGAGCAGTACTTC.